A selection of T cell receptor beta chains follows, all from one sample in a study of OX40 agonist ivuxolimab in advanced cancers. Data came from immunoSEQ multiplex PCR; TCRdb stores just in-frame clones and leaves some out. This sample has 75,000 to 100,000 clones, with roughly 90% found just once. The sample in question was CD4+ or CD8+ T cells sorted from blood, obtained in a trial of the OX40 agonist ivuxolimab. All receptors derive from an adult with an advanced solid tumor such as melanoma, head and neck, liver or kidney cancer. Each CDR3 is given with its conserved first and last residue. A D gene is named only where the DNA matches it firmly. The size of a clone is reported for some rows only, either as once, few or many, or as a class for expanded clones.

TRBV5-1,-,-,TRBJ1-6,TGCGCCAGCAGCTTGGCCCCGGAGAATTCACCCCTCCACTTT,CASSLAPENSPLHF
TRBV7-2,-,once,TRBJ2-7,TGTGCCAGCAGCTTAGATCGGCGGGGAAGGGTGGGGGACGAGCAGTACTTC,CASSLDRRGRVGDEQYF
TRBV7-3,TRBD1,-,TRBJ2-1,TGTGCCAGCAGCTTACTAGGACAGGGGGGTAATGAGCAGTTCTTC,CASSLLGQGGNEQFF
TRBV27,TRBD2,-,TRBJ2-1,TGTGCCAGCAGGGGGGAAAGGACTAGCGGGGCCAATGAGCAGTTCTTC,CASRGERTSGANEQFF
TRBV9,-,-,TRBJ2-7,TGTGCCAGTTCCCAGGGGGGACCCTTTTACGAGCAGTACTTC,CASSQGGPFYEQYF
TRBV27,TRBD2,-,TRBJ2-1,TGTGCCAGCAGTTTCGGACTAGCGGGGATAAATGAGCAGTTCTTC,CASSFGLAGINEQFF
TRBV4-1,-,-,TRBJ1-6,TGCGCCAGCAGCCAATCCCAACAGGGCGGTTCACCCCTCCACTTT,CASSQSQQGGSPLHF
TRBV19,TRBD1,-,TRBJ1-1,TGTGCCAGTAGTGCGGGACAGGGTTGGACTGAAGCTTTCTTT,CASSAGQGWTEAFF
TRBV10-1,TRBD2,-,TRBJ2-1,TGCGCCAGCAGTGAGGCGGGGGGCTTGGATGAGCAGTTCTTC,CASSEAGGLDEQFF
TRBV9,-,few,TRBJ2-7,TGTGCCAGCAGCGTGGACAGCTCCTACGAGCAGTACTTC,CASSVDSSYEQYF
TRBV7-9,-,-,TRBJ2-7,TGTGCCAGCAGCCCTCCTTTAGGGGGGAGATCCGAGCAGTACTTC,CASSPPLGGRSEQYF
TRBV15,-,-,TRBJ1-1,TGTGCCACCAGCGAGAGAGCTGTGGGGGAGGGAACTGAAGCTTTCTTT,CATSERAVGEGTEAFF
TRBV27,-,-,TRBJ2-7,TGTGCCAGCAGTTTATCTTGGAAACACGAGCAGTACTTC,CASSLSWKHEQYF
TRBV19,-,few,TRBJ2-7,TGTGCCACCCAGAGATCGGATTCCTACGAGCAGTACTTC,CATQRSDSYEQYF
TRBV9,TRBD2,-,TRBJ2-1,TGTGCCAGCAGCGTAGGGACTAGCCTTTACAATGAGCAGTTCTTC,CASSVGTSLYNEQFF
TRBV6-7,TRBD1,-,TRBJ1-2,TGTGCCAGCAGTTACCGGGGGCCCAGGGGGAACTATGGCTACACCTTC,CASSYRGPRGNYGYTF
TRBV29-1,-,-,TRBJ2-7,TGCAGCGTTCCGGTCGGGTACGAGCAGTACTTC,CSVPVGYEQYF
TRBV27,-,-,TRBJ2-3,TGTGCCAGCAGTTTCGACTCCGACTCGAGAGATACGCAGTATTTT,CASSFDSDSRDTQYF
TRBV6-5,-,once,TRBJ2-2,TGTGCCAGCAGTTACGGGACCCATACCGGGGAGCTGTTTTTT,CASSYGTHTGELFF
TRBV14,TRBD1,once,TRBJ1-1,TGTGCCAGCAGCCCCCCACCGTACAGGGGGCTCGACACTGAAGCTTTCTTT,CASSPPPYRGLDTEAFF
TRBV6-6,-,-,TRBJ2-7,TGTGCCAGCAGTTACTATTCCGAATTCTACGAGCAGTACTTC,CASSYYSEFYEQYF
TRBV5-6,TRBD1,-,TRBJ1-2,TGTGCCAGCAGCTCCGGGACAGGAAATGGCTACACCTTC,CASSSGTGNGYTF
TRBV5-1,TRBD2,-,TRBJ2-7,TGCGCCAGCAGCCCGGGACTAGCGGGGGTCTACGAGCAGTACTTC,CASSPGLAGVYEQYF
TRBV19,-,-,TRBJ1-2,TGTGCCAGTAGTCAGGGAACCTATGGCTACACCTTC,CASSQGTYGYTF
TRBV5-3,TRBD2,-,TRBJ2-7,TGTGCCAGAAGGTACGCCGGAGCGGGGGTTGAGTACGAGCAGTACTTC,CARRYAGAGVEYEQYF
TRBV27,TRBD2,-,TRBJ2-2,TGTGCCAGCAGTTTATTAAAGACGGGAGGGGGCACCGGGGAGCTGTTTTTT,CASSLLKTGGGTGELFF
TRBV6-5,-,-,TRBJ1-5,TGTGCCAGCAGTTACAGCGGCCAGGGGAATCAGCCCCAGCATTTT,CASSYSGQGNQPQHF
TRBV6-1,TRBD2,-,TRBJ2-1,TGTGCCAGCAGTGTCGCGGGAGGTCCCTACAATGAGCAGTTCTTC,CASSVAGGPYNEQFF
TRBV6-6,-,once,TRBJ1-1,TGTGCCAGCAGTTATGTGGCAAACACTGAAGCTTTCTTT,CASSYVANTEAFF
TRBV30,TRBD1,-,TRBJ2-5,TGTGCCTGGAGTGTTCCGGGACAGGACGAGACCCAGTACTTC,CAWSVPGQDETQYF
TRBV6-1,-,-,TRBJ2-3,TGTGCCAGCAGTGAAGGAGTGACGGTTACAGATACGCAGTATTTT,CASSEGVTVTDTQYF
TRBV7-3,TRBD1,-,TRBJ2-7,TGTGCCAGCAGCCCCGGGACAGGCCCCTACGAGCAGTACTTC,CASSPGTGPYEQYF
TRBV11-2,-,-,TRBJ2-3,TGTGCCAGCAGCTCCAGCACAGATACGCAGTATTTT,CASSSSTDTQYF
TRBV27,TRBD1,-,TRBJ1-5,TGTGCCAGCAGTTTATTAGGGCGAGGGGGACAGAACAGGTGGCCCCAGCATTTT,CASSLLGRGGQNRWPQHF
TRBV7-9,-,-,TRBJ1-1,TGTGCCAGCAGCCCGACGAGCGGTCCCGAAGCTTTCTTT,CASSPTSGPEAFF
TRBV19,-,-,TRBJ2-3,TGTGCCAGTAGTATCCTCGGATTAAAAAGCACAGATACGCAGTATTTT,CASSILGLKSTDTQYF
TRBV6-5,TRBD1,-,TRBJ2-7,TGTGCCAGCAGTTCACGGACAGGGGTAAGAGAGCAGTACTTC,CASSSRTGVREQYF
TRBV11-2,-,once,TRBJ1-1,TGTGCCAGCAGCCCAACCCGGGATAAAGCTTTCTTT,CASSPTRDKAFF
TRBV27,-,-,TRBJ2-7,TGTGCCAGCAGTTTCACCGCAGGGAACTACGAGCAGTACTTC,CASSFTAGNYEQYF
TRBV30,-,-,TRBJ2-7,TGTGCCTGGAGTTGGATGGGGAACGAGCAGTACTTC,CAWSWMGNEQYF
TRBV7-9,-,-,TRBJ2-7,TGTGCCAGCAGCTCGACTAGATCTGGCGAGCAGTACTTC,CASSSTRSGEQYF
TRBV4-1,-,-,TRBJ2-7,TGCGCCAGCAGCCGGGGTGAGGGCGAGCAGTACTTC,CASSRGEGEQYF
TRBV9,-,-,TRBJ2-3,TGTGCCAGCAGCGTAGAGGCGGGTTCTAGCACAGATACGCAGTATTTT,CASSVEAGSSTDTQYF
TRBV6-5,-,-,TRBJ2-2,TGTGCCAGCAGTACCCTACCAGCGAACACCGGGGAGCTGTTTTTT,CASSTLPANTGELFF
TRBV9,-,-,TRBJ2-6,TGTGCCAGCAGCGTAGCCCGAGACAGATCTGGGGCCAACGTCCTGACTTTC,CASSVARDRSGANVLTF
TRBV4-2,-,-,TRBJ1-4,TGTGCCAGCAGCCAGGTCCCATTAGCTGCAACTAATGAAAAACTGTTTTTT,CASSQVPLAATNEKLFF
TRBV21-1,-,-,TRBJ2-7,TGTGCCAGCAGCCCCCAAACCGGGACAGGGCTTCACGAGCAGTACTTC,CASSPQTGTGLHEQYF
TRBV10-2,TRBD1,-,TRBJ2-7,TGCGCCAGCAGATGGACAGGGGGTTCCTACGAGCAGTACTTC,CASRWTGGSYEQYF
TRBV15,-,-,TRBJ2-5,TGTGCCACCCAAGAAAGCCAAGAGACCCAGTACTTC,CATQESQETQYF
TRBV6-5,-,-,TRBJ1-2,TGTGCCAGCAGTTACTCGAGTAGAACAGCAGATGGCTACACCTTC,CASSYSSRTADGYTF
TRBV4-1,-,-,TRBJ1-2,TGCGCCAGCAGTCCTACTATCCACCCCCGGGACTATGGCTACACCTTC,CASSPTIHPRDYGYTF